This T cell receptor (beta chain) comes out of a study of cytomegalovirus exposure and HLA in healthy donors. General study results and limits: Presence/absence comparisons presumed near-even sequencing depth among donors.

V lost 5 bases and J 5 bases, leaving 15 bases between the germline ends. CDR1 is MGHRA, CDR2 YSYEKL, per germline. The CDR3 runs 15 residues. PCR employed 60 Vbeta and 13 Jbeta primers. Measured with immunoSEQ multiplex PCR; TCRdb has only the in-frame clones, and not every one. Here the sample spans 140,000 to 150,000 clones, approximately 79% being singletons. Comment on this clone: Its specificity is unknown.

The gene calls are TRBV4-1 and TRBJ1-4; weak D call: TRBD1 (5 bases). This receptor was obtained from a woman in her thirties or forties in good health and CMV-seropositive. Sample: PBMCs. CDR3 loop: CASSLTEGANEKLFF. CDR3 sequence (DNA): TGCGCCAGCAGCTTAACTGAAGGGGCCAATGAAAAACTGTTTTTT.